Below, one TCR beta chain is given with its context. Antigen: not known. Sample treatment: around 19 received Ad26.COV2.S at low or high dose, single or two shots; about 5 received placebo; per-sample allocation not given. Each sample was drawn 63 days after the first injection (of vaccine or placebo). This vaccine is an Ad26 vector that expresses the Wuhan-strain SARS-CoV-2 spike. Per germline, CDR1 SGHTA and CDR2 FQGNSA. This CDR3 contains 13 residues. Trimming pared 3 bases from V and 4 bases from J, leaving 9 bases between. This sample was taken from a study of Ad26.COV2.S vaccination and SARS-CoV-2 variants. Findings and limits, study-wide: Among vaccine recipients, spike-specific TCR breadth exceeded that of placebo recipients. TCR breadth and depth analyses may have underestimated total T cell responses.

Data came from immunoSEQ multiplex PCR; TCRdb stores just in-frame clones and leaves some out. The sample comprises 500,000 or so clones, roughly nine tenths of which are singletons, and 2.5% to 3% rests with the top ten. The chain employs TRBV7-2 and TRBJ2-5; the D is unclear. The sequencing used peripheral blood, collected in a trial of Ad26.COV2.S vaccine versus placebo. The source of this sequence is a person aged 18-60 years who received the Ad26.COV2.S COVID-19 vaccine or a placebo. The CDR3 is CASSFGLGETQYF. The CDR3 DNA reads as TGTGCCAGCAGCTTTGGGTTGGGAGAGACCCAGTACTTC.